The 7 T cell receptor beta chains in this list originate from one sample, sequenced in a study of metastatic and nonmetastatic thyroid tumors. No patient received treatment before thyroid surgery. With MiXCR, TCRdb reprocessed the PCR reads. Seen here are about 16,000 clones, approximately 13% observed once, and the top ten hold roughly 15%. The specimen sequenced was tumor tissue. The receptors shown here come from a female donor with papillary thyroid cancer or a benign thyroid nodule (not recorded which). Some clones in this sample may be carry-over from other donors' samples.

By share, this clone counts as medium-sized (0.01 to 0.1%). V gene TRBV6-2 or TRBV6-3 combines with J gene TRBJ1-1; a weak D match, TRBD1 (6 bases). The ends were cut back, 3 bases at V and 13 bases at J, with 15 bases in the middle. The CDR3 loop spans 12 amino acids. The germline gives CDR1 MNHEY, CDR2 SVGEGT. The chain's CDR3 is CASSYISGEVFF. CDR3 DNA: TGTGCCAGCAGTTATATCTCAGGGGAGGTTTTCTTT.

The CDR3 sequence is CAWSFTNSGNTIYF. CDR3 DNA sequence: TGTGCCTGGAGTTTCACCAACTCTGGAAACACCATATATTTT. V gene TRBV30 combines with J gene TRBJ1-3; D unresolved. This CDR3 is built from 14 residues. The V and J ends lost 2 bases and 0 bases respectively, with 8 bases between them. Germline assignment: CDR1 GTSNPN and CDR2 SVGIG (reference sequence).

This clone was counted ten times or more. This chain uses TRBV20-1 with TRBJ2-7; maybe TRBD2 (5 bases). The CDR3 runs 17 residues. Germline V lookup: CDR1 DFQATT, CDR2 SNEGSKA (reference sequence). V lost 6 bases and J lost 0, with 24 bases in between. The CDR3 region has the DNA TGCAGTGCCCCACGGGGTCCCACCCCTCTAAGCTCCTACGAGCAGTACTTC. It specifies CSAPRGPTPLSSYEQYF.

The chain employs TRBV19 and TRBJ1-5, with TRBD1 matching 9 bases. The CDR3 runs 16 residues. The J segment lost 5 bases and the V segment lost 8 bases, leaving 13 bases of the junction unmatched. Looked up from germline, CDR1 is LNHDA and CDR2 is SQIVND (reference sequence). The CDR3 loop is CASDPGQGKTHQPQHF. The DNA for the CDR3 is TGTGCCAGTGACCCGGGACAGGGAAAGACCCATCAGCCCCAGCATTTT. The entire variable domain, with the rest obtained from reference TRBV19 and TRBJ1-5, is as follows: DGGITQSPKYLFRKEGQNVTLSCEQNLNHDAMYWYRQDPGQGLRLIYYSQIVNDFQKGDIAEGYSVSREKKESFPLTVTSAQKNPTAFYLCASDPGQGKTHQPQHFGDGTRLSIL.

This clone occurred a few times. This rearrangement joins TRBV12-3 or TRBV12-4 to TRBJ1-5; no reliable D call. Trimming pared 3 bases from V and 6 bases from J, leaving 6 bases between. The CDR3 spans 12 residues. CDR3: CASSLIGQPQHF. As DNA, the CDR3 is TGTGCCAGCAGTTTGATTGGTCAGCCCCAGCATTTT.

There are a few counts of this clone. The chain employs TRBV19 and TRBJ2-7; TRBD1 aligns across 7 bases. V lost 3 bases, J lost 3 bases, and 5 bases stayed unmatched. The CDR3 covers 14 residues. From germline, CDR1 is LNHDA and CDR2 SQIVND (reference sequence). The CDR3 DNA sequence: TGTGCCAGTAGTATCGCGACAGGGAACTACGAGCAGTACTTC. Residues: CASSIATGNYEQYF.

The table lists this clone with many counts. The chain has TRBV20-1 and TRBJ2-3, with 9 bases fitting TRBD1. Germline CDR1 and CDR2: DFQATT and SNEGSKA (reference sequence). Trimming cost V 4 bases and J 4 bases; bases outside gene matches: 18. The CDR3 consists of 18 residues. CDR3 nucleotides: TGCAGTGCTAAGCCACTAACCTCGGACAGGGGAAGCTCAGATACGCAGTATTTT. It codes for CSAKPLTSDRGSSDTQYF.